The T cell receptor beta chain under discussion was sequenced for a study of T-cell reconstitution after alpha-beta-depleted transplantation in children. Library preparation (for TCRbeta) was performed with unique molecular identifiers. TCRdb passed the PCR reads through MiXCR, listing each CDR3 protein once. The data contain about 980,000 distinct CDR3 sequences, roughly 29% of them singletons. A note on this clonotype: Its target is unknown.

Study-wide results and caveats: At one year after transplant, newly produced T cells mostly accounted for T-cell counts and diversity. Two months or so post-transplant, alpha-beta T cells reportedly derived from several hundred expanded graft clones. Some patients showed high day-60 TCRbeta diversity, which derived from surviving recipient T cells and thymic progenitors.

The specimen was PBMCs, mostly from graft donor cells, collected 360 days after TCRalphabeta/CD19-depleted stem cell transplant. The sequence was collected from a boy under two years old who had a stem cell transplant for SCID, so the T cells may come from the graft donor.

This CDR3 reads CASSENRLSYNEQFF. DNA of the CDR3: TGCGCCAGCAGCGAAAACAGGCTCTCCTACAATGAGCAGTTCTTC. J is TRBJ2-1 and V is TRBV5-1, with a possible D match to TRBD1 (5 bases). Germline V lookup: CDR1 SGHRS, CDR2 YFSETQ. Trimming removed 4 bases at V and 0 bases at J, with 11 bases between. This CDR3 has 15 amino acids.